This T cell receptor (beta chain) was captured in a study of blood T cell repertoires in COVID-19 (TCRdb year 2020). Regarding the research as a whole: Collaborator samples came from the United States, Italy and Spain and covered acute and convalescent phases of COVID-19. Subjects who had been exposed to COVID-19, were actively infected with it, or had recovered from it provided the deeply sampled blood TCRbeta repertoires that made up the dataset. Where available, HLA class I and class II types were obtained from metadata supplied by the sample provider rather than from assay-based typing. The samples were drawn from two sources: the first 160 participants of the ongoing ImmuneRACE study, and approximately 1,300 subjects contributed by 6 global collaborators. The repertoires were released in a freely available public database meant as a resource for research on the immune response to SARS-CoV-2. A de-identified subject ID, COVID-19 status, age in years and sex were almost always included in the sample metadata. The prospective study material was composed of cDNA or gDNA derived from T cells, B-cell-depleted T cells, or PBMCs. The study at large found these results: The quantity of clinical and demographic metadata differed by source and by participant and was supplied without curation.

The germline ends are 19 bases apart after V is trimmed by 0 bases and J by 8 bases. The germline V gene (reference sequence) yields LNHNV for CDR1 and YYDKDF for CDR2. Taken from cysteine to phenylalanine, the CDR3 has 16 residues. The only DNA kept is the CDR3, 48 bases in frame from the first base. Concerning this clone itself: Its specific antigen is unknown. No much larger clonotype is one base removed from it; base qualities were not supplied.

The immunoSEQ Assay, a bias-controlled multiplex PCR, was used to amplify TCRbeta CDR3 regions from genomic DNA. As for how the authors treated the data: The number of nucleated cells in each sample was estimated from the amplification of reference gene primers within the assay. To quantify the absolute abundance of each unique TCRbeta CDR3 rearrangement, sequence reads were collapsed and filtered. For each sample, productive Simpson clonality was calculated as the square root of Simpson's diversity index across productive rearrangements. Sourced from immuneACCESS, this table was stored by TCRdb with only in-frame sequences that have V and J called. A share of the clones is absent; for the studies checked, an unresolved V gene accounts for under half, and the remainder has no known explanation. That table gives V, J and clone size, and the DNA gave D and trimming. The sample data list roughly 190,000 clones, and 60% to 85% of these were observed just once. More than 6.5% of the sample is in the top ten clones.

Collaborating institutions collected whole blood in K2EDTA tubes following their own protocols. Collaborator samples were shipped for TCRbeta analysis as frozen whole blood, isolated PBMCs, or DNA extracted from either sample type. This receptor chain uses TRBV15 and TRBJ1-2, and perhaps TRBD1 as D gene, on 6 matching bases. The sequencing input was peripheral blood. The origin of this receptor is a woman aged 45 to 65 with active or convalescent COVID-19. The DNA reads as follows: TGTGCCACCAGCAGAGATCCCGGACAGCCTCTGGAGGGCTACACCTTC. Translation gives CATSRDPGQPLEGYTF.